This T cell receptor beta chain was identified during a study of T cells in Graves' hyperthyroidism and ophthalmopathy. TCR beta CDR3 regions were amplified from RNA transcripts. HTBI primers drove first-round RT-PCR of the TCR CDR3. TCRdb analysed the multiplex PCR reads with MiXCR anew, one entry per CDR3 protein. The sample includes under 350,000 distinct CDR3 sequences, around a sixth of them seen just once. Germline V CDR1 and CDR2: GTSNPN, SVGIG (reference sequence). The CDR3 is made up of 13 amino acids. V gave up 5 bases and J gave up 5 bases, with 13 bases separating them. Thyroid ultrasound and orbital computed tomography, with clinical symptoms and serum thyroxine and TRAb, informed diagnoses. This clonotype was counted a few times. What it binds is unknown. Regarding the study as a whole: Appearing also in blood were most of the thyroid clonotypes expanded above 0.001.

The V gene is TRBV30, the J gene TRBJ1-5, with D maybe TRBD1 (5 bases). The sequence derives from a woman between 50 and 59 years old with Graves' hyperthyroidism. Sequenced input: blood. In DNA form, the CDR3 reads TGTGCCTGGGCTAGACAGACAGATCAGCCCCAGCATTTT. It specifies CAWARQTDQPQHF.